A single sample is the source of the 17 T cell receptor beta chains below, sequenced in a study of Graves' ophthalmopathy and Graves' hyperthyroidism. RNA transcripts were the template, and TCR beta CDR3 regions were amplified from them. HTBI-primed first-round RT-PCR preceded second-round multiplex PCR. TCRdb redid the calling of the multiplex PCR reads with MiXCR, one entry per CDR3 protein. The repertoire holds hundreds of thousands of distinct CDR3 sequences, more than 40% seen once, with 3.3% in the top ten. Sequencing was performed on peripheral blood. These receptors were taken from an adult man with Graves' ophthalmopathy.

The V call is TRBV2, the J call TRBJ1-2, with D unclear. The germline V gene has CDR1 SNHLY and CDR2 FYNNEI. The CDR3 has 14 amino acids. V gave up 8 bases and J gave up 10 bases, with 23 bases separating them. The chain's CDR3 is CASSPRAETLDYTF. CDR3 sequence (DNA): TGTGCCAGCTCACCACGTGCAGAGACGTTGGACTACACCTTC. Together with reference TRBV2 and TRBJ1-2, the CDR3 gives the full variable domain: EPEVTQTPSHQVTQMGQEVILRCVPISNHLYFYWYRQILGQKVEFLVSFYNNEISEKSEIFDDQFSVERPDGSNFTLKIRSTKLEDSAMYFCASSPRAETLDYTFGSGTRLTVV.

The gene calls are TRBV9 and TRBJ1-2; 12 positions match TRBD1. Germline loops: CDR1 SGDLS, CDR2 YYNGEE. This CDR3 is 16 amino acids long. The V and J ends lost 3 bases and 5 bases, in that order; junction bases with no gene match: 8. CDR3 loop: CASSGRDRGPGYGYTF. DNA for the CDR3: TGTGCCAGCAGCGGCCGGGACAGGGGGCCTGGGTATGGCTACACCTTC.

The V and J genes are TRBV25-1 and TRBJ1-6, with 9 bases lining up with TRBD1. Trimming cost V 4 bases and J 7 bases; bases outside gene matches: 14. The CDR3 loop spans 18 amino acids. Germline assignment: CDR1 MGHDK and CDR2 SYGVNS. The CDR3 DNA sequence: TGTGCCAGCAGTGCTAGCCCCATGGACAGGGGAGACAATTCACCCCTCCACTTT. Residues: CASSASPMDRGDNSPLHF.

The V call is TRBV24-1, the J call TRBJ1-1; TRBD1 matches at 7 bases. The CDR3 loop spans 15 amino acids. Germline assignment: CDR1 KGHDR and CDR2 SFDVKD. J lost 6 bases, V lost 5 bases, and 11 bases had no gene match. The CDR3 region has the DNA TGTGCCACCAGTGCCTCTCGACAGGGCACGGCTGAAGCTTTCTTT. Protein product: CATSASRQGTAEAFF.

This clonotype was seen many times. This chain links TRBV12-3 or TRBV12-4 with TRBJ1-3, with D unresolved. V was clipped by 7 bases and J by 0 bases, with 13 bases between them. There are 15 residues in the CDR3. CDR3 bases: TGTGCCAGCACCTTGGACGGAAGCTCTGGAAACACCATATATTTT. Encoded protein: CASTLDGSSGNTIYF.

V is TRBV29-1 and J is TRBJ1-5; TRBD1 aligns across 8 bases. Germline V gene data show CDR1 as SQVTM and CDR2 as ANQGSEA. The CDR3 has 16 amino acids. The ends lost 2 bases at V and 3 bases at J; junction bases unmatched: 9. CDR3 amino acids: CSVEYTGTGPNQPQHF. The CDR3 DNA is TGCAGCGTTGAATACACCGGGACAGGACCCAATCAGCCCCAGCATTTT.

As regards this clonotype: This may arise from a read error, as a much more abundant clone is one base away. Without the conserved terminal phenylalanine or tryptophan, this CDR3 likely stems from a read error. The J gene is TRBJ1-5, the V gene TRBV19, with D maybe TRBD1 (5 bases). V lost 6 bases and J 3 bases, leaving 12 bases between the germline ends. The CDR3 runs to 14 residues. Per germline, CDR1 LNHDA and CDR2 SQIVND (reference sequence). The CDR3: CASSIRRDNQPQHL. The CDR3 DNA is TGTGCCAGTAGCATCCGCAGGGACAATCAGCCCCAGCATCTT.

There are many counts of this clonotype. This chain links TRBV12-3 or TRBV12-4 with TRBJ1-1; D might be TRBD1 (5 bases). The CDR3 covers 14 residues. Trimming removed 7 bases from V and 6 bases from J, with 18 bases in between. This CDR3 reads CASTHGTLRAEAFF. The CDR3 DNA sequence: TGTGCCAGCACCCACGGGACGCTGAGGGCTGAAGCTTTCTTT.

This clonotype was seen repeatedly, ten times or more. The gene calls are TRBV10-3 and TRBJ1-4; D gene ambiguous. V lost 0 bases and J 5 bases, leaving 7 bases between the germline ends. The CDR3 loop spans 14 amino acids. CDR1 and CDR2 (germline): ENHRY, SYGVKD. The CDR3 sequence: CAISESRSNEKLFF. CDR3 DNA: TGTGCCATCAGTGAGTCCCGGAGCAATGAAAAACTGTTTTTT.

The chain combines TRBV7-8 with TRBJ1-5, with unresolved D. V was trimmed by 5 bases and J by 11 bases, leaving 4 bases between them. Germline CDR1 and CDR2: SGHVS and FQNEAQ. This CDR3 region has 9 residues. The CDR3: CASSGTQHF. CDR3 DNA sequence: TGTGCCAGCAGCGGCACCCAGCATTTT.

This chain links TRBV10-3 with TRBJ1-3; D is unresolved. The CDR3 is 11 residues long. The germline V gene encodes CDR1 ENHRY and CDR2 SYGVKD. V lost 10 bases, J lost 7 bases, and 11 bases lay in between. In DNA form, the CDR3 reads TGTGCCAGCAGCGAAAAGAACACCATATATTTT. This encodes CASSEKNTIYF.

This sequence joins TRBV6-1 and TRBJ2-5; 7 nucleotides line up with TRBD2. Per germline, CDR1 MNHNS and CDR2 SASEGT. With V trimmed by 2 bases and J by 0 bases, 6 bases remained unmatched. CDR3 size: 16 residues. CDR3 nucleotides: TGTGCCAGCAGTGAATGGGGGAGGGAGTACCAAGAGACCCAGTACTTC. Protein sequence: CASSEWGREYQETQYF.

About this clonotype: A much more abundant neighbour one base away suggests this may be a read error. The J gene is TRBJ1-5, the V gene TRBV7-2; possible D gene TRBD1, 5 bases. Germline V gene lookup returns CDR1 SGHTA and CDR2 FQGNSA. This CDR3 has 15 amino acids. Here the CDR3 reads CVSSPDVMGDQPQHF. The CDR3, as DNA: TGTGTCAGCAGCCCAGATGTAATGGGGGATCAGCCCCAGCATTTT.

This clonotype has ten or more counts. The chain couples TRBV7-9 to TRBJ2-2; 8 bases line up with TRBD1. Germline values: CDR1 SEHNR, CDR2 FQNEAQ (reference sequence). V shed 7 bases, J shed 5 bases, and the junction held 18 bases outside the gene matches. The CDR3 extends over 18 amino acids. The CDR3 coding sequence is TGTGCCAGCACCAAAACGACAGGGGAAGGATATCGAACCGGGGAGCTGTTTTTT. The encoded protein is CASTKTTGEGYRTGELFF.

In DNA, the CDR3 is TGTGCCAGCAGTTTATCGGGGAGTAGGCAGTACTTC. Its translation is CASSLSGSRQYF. V usage is TRBV27 and J usage is TRBJ2-7, with D tentatively TRBD2 (5 bases). Germline CDR1 MNHEY, CDR2 SMNVEV (reference sequence). The CDR3 runs to 12 residues. V lost 0 bases and J lost 9, with 9 bases in between.

This clonotype was seen ten or more times. The rearrangement uses TRBV12-3 or TRBV12-4 and TRBJ1-1; D remains ambiguous. V lost 6 bases, J lost 12 bases, and 14 bases lay in between. This CDR3 region has 11 residues. CDR3 DNA sequence: TGTGCCAGCAGCCAGGACTCAGTACCTTTCTTT. Its protein is CASSQDSVPFF.

This clonotype was detected ten times or more. The chain is built from TRBV12-3 or TRBV12-4 and TRBJ1-5; 10 nucleotides align to TRBD1. V lost 3 bases, J lost 5 bases, and 4 bases stayed unmatched. The CDR3 consists of 15 residues. The CDR3 DNA is TGTGCCAGCAGTTTTCGGGACAGGGGTGATCAGCCCCAGCATTTT. Translation gives CASSFRDRGDQPQHF.